This T cell receptor (beta chain) was observed in a study of lung T cells in sarcoidosis with Löfgren's syndrome (dated by TCRdb to the late 2010s). For context, the study as a whole: Sarcoidosis was characterized as a granulomatous disease that mainly affects the lungs and features an accumulation of CD4+ T cells in bronchoalveolar lavage fluid. The repertoire analyses concentrated on Lofgren's syndrome patients.

As to this clonotype: It has no known antigen specificity. Qualities for individual bases were not recorded, and no much larger clone is one base off.

The data were produced on an Illumina MiSeq. The raw public reads went through TCRdb reprocessing: fastp at Q25, MiXCR clone calling, in-frame beta chains kept. Entries that share a CDR3 protein sequence are merged under the most common genes and DNA. The sample profile shows roughly 63,000 distinct CDR3 sequences; about 20% of them were found once. 2.3% of the sample rests with the top ten. Trimming leaves V shorter by 7 bases and J shorter by 1 base, with the junction holding 6 bases beyond the gene matches. From its cysteine to its phenylalanine, the CDR3 spans 15 amino acids. Kept here is only the CDR3 DNA, which spans 45 bases and is read in frame from base 1. Reading the germline V gene gives CDR1 MDHEN and CDR2 SYDVKM. What the study reported, not specific to this receptor: Multiple Lofgren's syndrome patients were reported to share TRAV12-1 and TRBV2 CDR3 motifs, a finding that suggests public CD4+ TCR repertoires. Recognition of a sarcoidosis-associated antigen was only suggested; the antigen itself remained putative and unidentified. In alphabeta pairing analysis, TRAV12-1 preferentially paired with TRBV2, and these paired TCRs showed CDR3 homology. In Lofgren's syndrome patients, relative to control subjects, TRAV12-1 and TRBV2 were reported to be the most expanded V gene segments.

Sequencing was done on a sample of CD4+ T cells from PBMCs. The sequence is built from TRBV28 and TRBJ1-5, and 8 junction bases match TRBD1. The TCR sequence derives from a human donor with sarcoidosis (Löfgren's syndrome or another form), or a control subject (not recorded which). The nucleotide sequence reads as follows: TGTGCCAGCACGACAGGGGAATTAAGCAATCAGCCCCAGCATTTT. Translated, this gives CASTTGELSNQPQHF.